This passage covers 20 T cell receptor beta chains from one sample sequenced in a study of lymphopenia after photon versus proton radiotherapy. Assay used: immunoSEQ multiplex PCR; TCRdb lists only in-frame clones, some missing. The sample shows about 50,000 clones, about 92% of them seen only once. This specimen consisted of peripheral blood, obtained from a patient treated with photon-based radiotherapy. These receptors were obtained from a woman in her forties with cholangiocarcinoma.

This clone was found a few times. V gene TRBV11-3 combines with J gene TRBJ2-2; D is unclear. Germline lookup yields CDR1 SGHNT and CDR2 YENEEA. Between the trimmed V and J ends, which lost 5 bases and 1 base, there was a span of 8 bases. The CDR3 runs 14 residues. This CDR3 reads CASSRRQNTGELFF. The DNA of the CDR3 is TGTGCCAGCAGCCGCCGACAGAACACCGGGGAGCTGTTTTTT.

CDR3 protein: CASRIRPDTQYF. CDR3 coding DNA: TGCGCCAGCCGTATCCGTCCAGATACGCAGTATTTT. The chain is built from TRBV5-1 and TRBJ2-3; no clear D. Between the trimmed V and J ends, which lost 7 bases and 4 bases, there was a span of 10 bases. Germline assignment: CDR1 SGHRS and CDR2 YFSETQ. The CDR3 runs to 12 residues.

The chain couples TRBV27 to TRBJ2-1, with 7 bases matching TRBD2. The length of the CDR3 is 13 residues. V shed 7 bases, J shed 4 bases, and the junction held 4 bases outside the gene matches. In germline, CDR1 is MNHEY, CDR2 SMNVEV (reference sequence). The CDR3 sequence is CASKGGRYNEQFF. The CDR3 bases are TGTGCCAGCAAGGGAGGGAGGTACAATGAGCAGTTCTTC.

This clone was detected only once. The chain links TRBV4-3 to TRBJ2-7; 10 nucleotides align to TRBD2. The CDR3 is 21 residues long. After removal of 0 bases from V and 0 bases from J, the junction contained 17 bases not matched to a gene. Germline V lookup: CDR1 LGHNA, CDR2 YSLEER. DNA of the CDR3: TGCGCCAGCAGCCAAGACATCAGAGGAATAGCGGGAGGCCCGAGCTCCTACGAGCAGTACTTC. Residues: CASSQDIRGIAGGPSSYEQYF.

This rearrangement joins TRBV30 to TRBJ1-4; TRBD1 matches at 7 bases. Germline CDR1 is GTSNPN and CDR2 is SVGIG (reference sequence). CDR3 size: 15 residues. J lost 6 bases, V lost 2 bases, and 9 bases had no gene match. CDR3 amino acids: CAWSRGGRRDEKLFF. CDR3 coding DNA: TGTGCCTGGAGTCGAGGGGGCAGGAGGGATGAAAAACTGTTTTTT.

The J gene is TRBJ1-3, the V gene TRBV19, with D perhaps TRBD1 (5 bases). CDR3 length: 22 amino acids. Germline lookup yields CDR1 LNHDA and CDR2 SQIVND (reference sequence). Between the trimmed V and J ends, which lost 3 bases and 4 bases, there was a span of 34 bases. The CDR3 here is CASSIRVKVPGPPQGYGNTIYF. CDR3 bases: TGTGCCAGTAGTATCCGAGTTAAGGTCCCCGGGCCTCCTCAGGGATACGGAAACACCATATATTTT. The complete variable domain, with remaining parts taken from reference TRBV19 and TRBJ1-3, reads DGGITQSPKYLFRKEGQNVTLSCEQNLNHDAMYWYRQDPGQGLRLIYYSQIVNDFQKGDIAEGYSVSREKKESFPLTVTSAQKNPTAFYLCASSIRVKVPGPPQGYGNTIYFGEGSWLTVV.

This clone appeared a single time. Here the CDR3 reads CASSEGDYSSGRNEQYF. The CDR3 bases are TGTGCCAGCAGTGAGGGCGACTACTCTAGCGGGAGGAACGAGCAGTACTTC. V gene TRBV6-1 combines with J gene TRBJ2-7; TRBD2 agrees at 11 bases. Per germline, CDR1 MNHNS and CDR2 SASEGT. After removal of 3 bases from V and 5 bases from J, the junction contained 12 bases not matched to a gene. The CDR3 loop spans 17 amino acids.

The chain links TRBV6-1 to TRBJ1-4; 7 bases fit TRBD1. V shed 6 bases, J shed 4 bases, and the junction held 8 bases outside the gene matches. The germline V gene has CDR1 MNHNS and CDR2 SASEGT. The CDR3 extends over 15 amino acids. The CDR3 sequence is CASSPRGAFNEKLFF. The CDR3, as DNA: TGTGCCAGCAGCCCCAGGGGGGCGTTTAATGAAAAACTGTTTTTT.

The chain is built from TRBV5-1 and TRBJ1-2; 10 nucleotides match TRBD1. The CDR3 is made up of 15 amino acids. CDR1 is SGHRS and CDR2 is YFSETQ in the germline V gene. The ends lost 4 bases at V and 8 bases at J; junction bases unmatched: 11. In nucleotides, the CDR3 is TGCGCCAGCAGCCCCGGGACAGGGGCTGGGGAAGGCTACACCTTC. Translation gives CASSPGTGAGEGYTF.

The gene calls are TRBV11-2 and TRBJ2-1, with D perhaps given as TRBD1 or TRBD2 (7 bases each). In germline, CDR1 is SGHAT, CDR2 FQNNGV. Trimming pared 5 bases from V and 5 bases from J, leaving 16 bases between. There are 15 residues in the CDR3. CDR3 sequence (DNA): TGTGCCAGCAGCGTAAGATCAGGGGGGGACAATGAGCAGTTCTTC. This translates into CASSVRSGGDNEQFF.

DNA of the CDR3: TGTGCCAGCAGTGCCAGACACAACACCGGGGAGCTGTTTTTT. Translated, it gives CASSARHNTGELFF. This chain uses TRBV6-1 with TRBJ2-2; the D is unclear. V lost 4 bases and J 2 bases, leaving 8 bases between the germline ends. This CDR3 region has 14 residues. Germline loops: CDR1 MNHNS, CDR2 SASEGT.

The chain recombines TRBV19 with TRBJ2-2; no reliable D call. V dropped 3 bases and J dropped 2 bases, with 19 bases sitting between them. Germline assignment: CDR1 LNHDA and CDR2 SQIVND (reference sequence). The CDR3 runs to 18 residues. CDR3 amino acids: CASSIQFGSRVNTGELFF. CDR3 nucleotide sequence: TGTGCCAGTAGTATCCAATTTGGATCGCGTGTTAACACCGGGGAGCTGTTTTTT. Complete variable domain (other parts from reference TRBV19 and TRBJ2-2): DGGITQSPKYLFRKEGQNVTLSCEQNLNHDAMYWYRQDPGQGLRLIYYSQIVNDFQKGDIAEGYSVSREKKESFPLTVTSAQKNPTAFYLCASSIQFGSRVNTGELFFGEGSRLTVL.

The J gene is TRBJ1-5, the V gene TRBV7-8; TRBD1 matches 9 bases. J gave up 7 bases and V 5 bases, and 18 bases lay outside the gene matches. The germline V gene encodes CDR1 SGHVS and CDR2 FQNEAQ. This CDR3 is built from 18 residues. As DNA, the CDR3 is TGTGCCAGCAGCCCTTACCGATTCCCTGGACAGGGGAAACAGCCCCAGCATTTT. Its protein product is CASSPYRFPGQGKQPQHF.

The rearrangement uses TRBV5-1 and TRBJ2-5; D is uncertain. Germline values: CDR1 SGHRS, CDR2 YFSETQ. The CDR3 is made up of 13 amino acids. Trimming removed 2 bases from V and 3 bases from J, with 8 bases in between. CDR3 sequence: CASSLFIKETQYF. The DNA of the CDR3 is TGCGCCAGCAGCTTATTCATTAAAGAGACCCAGTACTTC.

CDR3 loop: CASSLHPEDTEAFF. CDR3 nucleotides: TGTGCCAGCAGCTTACATCCGGAGGACACTGAAGCTTTCTTT. J is TRBJ1-1 and V is TRBV7-3; D not resolved. V was trimmed by 2 bases and J by 3 bases, leaving 10 bases between them. This CDR3 contains 14 residues. Looked up from germline, CDR1 is SGHTA and CDR2 is FQGTGA.

The chain combines TRBV12-5 with TRBJ1-2; TRBD1 aligns across 12 bases. V lost 4 bases to trimming and J lost 8 bases; unmatched junction nucleotides: 5. The CDR3 totals 14 residues. CDR1 and CDR2 (germline): LGHNT, FRNRAP. The CDR3 region has the DNA TGTGCTAGTGGTTGGGGACAGGGGGCGCGAGGCTACACCTTC. It yields the protein CASGWGQGARGYTF.

This clone was observed a single time. CDR3 bases: TGTGCCAGCAGCTTGTACAGCCAGCGGGAGACCCAGTACTTC. This codes for CASSLYSQRETQYF. The V gene is TRBV5-6, the J gene TRBJ2-5; weak D call: TRBD2 (5 bases). The V gene's germline CDR1 is SGHDT and CDR2 YYEEEE. There are 14 residues in the CDR3. The germline V and J ends were trimmed by 1 base and 5 bases, with 12 bases remaining between them.

The J gene is TRBJ1-1, the V gene TRBV5-1, with 9 nucleotides matching TRBD1. Germline V gene data show CDR1 as SGHRS and CDR2 as YFSETQ. V was clipped by 4 bases and J by 0 bases; unmatched bases: 7. The CDR3 extends over 16 amino acids. The CDR3 is CASSPRQGDLNTEAFF. The CDR3 nucleotides are TGCGCCAGCAGCCCCAGACAGGGGGACCTGAACACTGAAGCTTTCTTT.

The V call is TRBV19, the J call TRBJ1-1; D is ambiguous. Trimming removed 8 bases at V and 4 bases at J, with 11 bases between. This CDR3 has 12 residues. CDR1 and CDR2 from the germline V gene are LNHDA and SQIVND (reference sequence). The CDR3 loop is CASSRAGTEAFF. The CDR3 nucleotides read TGTGCCAGTTCCCGGGCGGGCACTGAAGCTTTCTTT.

V is TRBV19 and J is TRBJ1-1, with TRBD1 matching over 7 bases. The CDR3 has 14 residues. Germline V CDR1 and CDR2: LNHDA, SQIVND (reference sequence). The J segment lost 1 base and the V segment lost 5 bases, leaving 4 bases of the junction unmatched. As DNA, the CDR3 is TGTGCCAGTAGTCCCCGACAGGGGAACACTGAAGCTTTCTTT. Encoded protein: CASSPRQGNTEAFF.